The 6 T cell receptor beta chains presented below share a single source sample, sequenced in a study of Ad26.COV2.S vaccination and SARS-CoV-2 variants. Profiled with immunoSEQ multiplex PCR; TCRdb holds only in-frame clones, not every one. The sample yields about 390,000 clones, around 85% seen once. Regarding treatment: about 20 received Ad26.COV2.S at low or high dose, single or two shots; 5 received placebo; per-sample allocation not given. Sampling took place 63 days after the first vaccine or placebo injection. Here the sequenced sample was peripheral blood, taken in a trial of Ad26.COV2.S vaccine versus placebo. All receptors derive from a person aged 18-65 years who received the Ad26.COV2.S COVID-19 vaccine or a placebo.

This clone was seen a few times. CDR3 loop: CASSGVEVTGELFF. The CDR3 coding sequence is TGCGCCAGCAGTGGGGTGGAGGTCACCGGGGAGCTGTTTTTT. The chain links TRBV10-1 to TRBJ2-2, with D tentatively TRBD2 (5 bases). The CDR3 has 14 amino acids. Germline CDR1 and CDR2: WNHNN and SYGVQD (reference sequence). V was trimmed by 4 bases and J by 4 bases, leaving 10 bases between them.

The chain is built from TRBV15 and TRBJ2-3; D unclear. The V end lost 0 bases, the J end lost 3 bases, and 7 bases lay between the germline ends. Germline loops: CDR1 LNHNV, CDR2 YYDKDF (reference sequence). The CDR3 sequence is 14 residues long. CDR3 amino acids: CATSRDATTDTQYF. In DNA form, the CDR3 reads TGTGCCACCAGCAGAGACGCTACGACAGATACGCAGTATTTT.

The genes are TRBV3-1 (or the pseudogene TRBV3-2) and TRBJ2-7; D uncertain. The CDR3 spans 14 residues. Trimming took 1 base from V and 0 from J, leaving 7 bases between them. Per the germline V gene, CDR1 is LGHDT and CDR2 is YNNKEL (reference sequence). CDR3 protein: CASSQGRPSYEQYF. CDR3 DNA sequence: TGTGCCAGCAGCCAAGGGAGACCCTCCTACGAGCAGTACTTC.

This chain joins TRBV7-9 and TRBJ2-2, with TRBD1 matching over 8 bases. Per the germline V gene, CDR1 is SEHNR and CDR2 is FQNEAQ (reference sequence). The CDR3 runs 17 residues. The V segment lost 1 base and the J segment 5 bases; nucleotides outside the gene matches: 9. CDR3 coding DNA: TGTGCCAGCAGCTTAGTATACCAGGGGGCGGATACCGGGGAGCTGTTTTTT. Translating gives CASSLVYQGADTGELFF.

The chain joins TRBV5-1 to TRBJ1-2; D is perhaps TRBD1 (5 bases). Per the germline V gene, CDR1 is SGHRS and CDR2 is YFSETQ. The CDR3 spans 13 residues. Trimming pared 0 bases from V and 7 bases from J, leaving 10 bases between. This chain's CDR3 is CASSLVGDLGYTF. Written as DNA, the CDR3 is TGCGCCAGCAGCTTGGTGGGGGATCTTGGCTACACCTTC.

The chain joins TRBV5-6 to TRBJ2-6; TRBD1 or TRBD2 may be the D gene (5 bases each). Trimming pared 7 bases from V and 4 bases from J, leaving 9 bases between. This CDR3 region has 13 residues. Germline CDR1 SGHDT, CDR2 YYEEEE. CDR3 amino acids: CASGDGGANVLTF. In DNA form, the CDR3 reads TGTGCCAGCGGGGACGGAGGGGCCAACGTCCTGACTTTC. Complete variable domain (other parts from reference TRBV5-6 and TRBJ2-6): DAGVTQSPTHLIKTRGQQVTLRCSPKSGHDTVSWYQQALGQGPQFIFQYYEEEERQRGNFPDRFSGHQFPNYSSELNVNALLLGDSALYLCASGDGGANVLTFGAGSRLTVL.